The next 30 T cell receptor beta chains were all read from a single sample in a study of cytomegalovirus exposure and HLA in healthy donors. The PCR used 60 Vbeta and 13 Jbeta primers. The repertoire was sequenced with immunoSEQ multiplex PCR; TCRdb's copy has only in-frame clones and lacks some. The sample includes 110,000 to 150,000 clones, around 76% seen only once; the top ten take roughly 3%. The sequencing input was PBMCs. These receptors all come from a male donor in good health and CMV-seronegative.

The CDR3 DNA sequence: TGTGCCTGGAGTCCCCTATGGGAGCAGTACTTC. Translation: CAWSPLWEQYF. The chain links TRBV30 to TRBJ2-7; D is ambiguous. The CDR3 sequence is 11 residues long. Germline V gene lookup returns CDR1 GTSNPN and CDR2 SVGIG (reference sequence). The V end was cut by 2 bases, the J end by 7 bases, with 9 bases between.

CDR3 sequence reads: CASNGITGELFF. The CDR3 DNA follows: TGTGCCAGTAACGGGATCACCGGGGAGCTGTTTTTT. V gene TRBV19 combines with J gene TRBJ2-2; D is perhaps TRBD2 (5 bases). This CDR3 comprises 12 residues. Germline assignment: CDR1 LNHDA and CDR2 SQIVND (reference sequence). Trimming removed 7 bases from V and 4 bases from J, with 7 bases in between.

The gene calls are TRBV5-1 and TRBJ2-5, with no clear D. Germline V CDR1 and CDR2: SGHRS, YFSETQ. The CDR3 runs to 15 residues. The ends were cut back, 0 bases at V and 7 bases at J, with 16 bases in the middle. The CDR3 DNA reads TGCGCCAGCAGCTTGGGCGGCTACACAAGAGGGACCCAGTACTTC. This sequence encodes CASSLGGYTRGTQYF.

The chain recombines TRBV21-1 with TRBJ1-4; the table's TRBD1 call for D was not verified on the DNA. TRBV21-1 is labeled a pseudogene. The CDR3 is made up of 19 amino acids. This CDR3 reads CASSTQTGGPIATNEKLFF. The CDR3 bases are TGTGCCAGCAGCACCCAGACAGGGGGCCCGATTGCAACTAATGAAAAACTGTTTTTT.

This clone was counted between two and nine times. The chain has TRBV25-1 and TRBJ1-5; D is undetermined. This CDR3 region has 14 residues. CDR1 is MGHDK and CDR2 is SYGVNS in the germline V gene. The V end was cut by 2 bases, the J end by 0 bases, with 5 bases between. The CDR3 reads CASSEAGSNQPQHF. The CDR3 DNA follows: TGTGCCAGCAGTGAAGCGGGTAGCAATCAGCCCCAGCATTTT.

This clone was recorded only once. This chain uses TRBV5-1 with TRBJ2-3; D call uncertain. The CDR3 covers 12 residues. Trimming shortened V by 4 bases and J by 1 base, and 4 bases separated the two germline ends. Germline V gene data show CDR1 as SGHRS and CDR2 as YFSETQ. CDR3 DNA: TGCGCCAGCAGCGCGGGCACAGATACGCAGTATTTT. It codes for CASSAGTDTQYF.

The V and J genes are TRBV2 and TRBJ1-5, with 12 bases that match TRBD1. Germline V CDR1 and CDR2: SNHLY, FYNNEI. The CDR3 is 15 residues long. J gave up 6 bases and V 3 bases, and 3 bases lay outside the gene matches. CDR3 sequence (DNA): TGTGCCAGCAGTGACGGGACAGGGGGCGGTCAGCCCCAGCATTTT. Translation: CASSDGTGGGQPQHF.

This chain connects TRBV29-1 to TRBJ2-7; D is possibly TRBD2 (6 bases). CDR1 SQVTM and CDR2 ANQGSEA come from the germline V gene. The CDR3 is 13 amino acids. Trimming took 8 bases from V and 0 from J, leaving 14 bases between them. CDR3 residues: CSLGGFSSYEQYF. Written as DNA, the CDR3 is TGCAGCTTGGGAGGCTTTTCCTCCTACGAGCAGTACTTC.

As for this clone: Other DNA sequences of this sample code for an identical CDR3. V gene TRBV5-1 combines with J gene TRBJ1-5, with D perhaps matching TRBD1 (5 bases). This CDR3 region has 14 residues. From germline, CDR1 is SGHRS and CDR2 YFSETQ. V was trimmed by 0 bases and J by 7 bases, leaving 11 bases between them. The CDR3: CASSLAGGGQPQHF. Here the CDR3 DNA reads TGCGCCAGCAGCTTGGCGGGGGGGGGACAGCCCCAGCATTTT.

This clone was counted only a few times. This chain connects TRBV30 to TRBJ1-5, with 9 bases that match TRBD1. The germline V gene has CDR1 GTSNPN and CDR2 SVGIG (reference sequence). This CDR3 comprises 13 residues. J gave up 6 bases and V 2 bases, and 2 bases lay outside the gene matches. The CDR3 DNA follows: TGTGCCTGGAGTAGACAGGGGGGTCAGCCCCAGCATTTT. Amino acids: CAWSRQGGQPQHF.

The CDR3 nucleotides read TGTGCCAGCAGCTTGGGGGGAGACTTCTACGAGCAGTACTTC. Translation: CASSLGGDFYEQYF. The chain recombines TRBV5-6 with TRBJ2-7; D may be TRBD2 (5 bases). The V gene's germline CDR1 is SGHDT and CDR2 YYEEEE. This CDR3 contains 14 residues. V lost 0 bases, J lost 3 bases, and 10 bases lay in between.

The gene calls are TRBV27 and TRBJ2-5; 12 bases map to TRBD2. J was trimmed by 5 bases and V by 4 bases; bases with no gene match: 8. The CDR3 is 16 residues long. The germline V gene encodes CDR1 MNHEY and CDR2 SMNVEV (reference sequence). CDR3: CASSSLRLAGAETQYF. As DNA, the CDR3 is TGTGCCAGCAGTTCCCTCCGACTAGCGGGAGCGGAGACCCAGTACTTC.

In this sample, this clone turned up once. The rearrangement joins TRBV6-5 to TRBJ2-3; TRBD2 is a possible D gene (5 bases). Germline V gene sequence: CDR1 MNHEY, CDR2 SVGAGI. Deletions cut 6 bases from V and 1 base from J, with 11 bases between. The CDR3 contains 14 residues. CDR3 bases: TGTGCCAGCAGCAACGGACTTCGCACAGATACGCAGTATTTT. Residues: CASSNGLRTDTQYF.

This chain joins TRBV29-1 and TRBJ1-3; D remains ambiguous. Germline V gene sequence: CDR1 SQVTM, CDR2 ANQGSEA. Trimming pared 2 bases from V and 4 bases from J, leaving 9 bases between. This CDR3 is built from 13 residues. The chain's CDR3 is CSVENLSGNTIYF. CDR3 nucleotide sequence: TGCAGCGTTGAAAATCTCTCCGGAAACACCATATATTTT.

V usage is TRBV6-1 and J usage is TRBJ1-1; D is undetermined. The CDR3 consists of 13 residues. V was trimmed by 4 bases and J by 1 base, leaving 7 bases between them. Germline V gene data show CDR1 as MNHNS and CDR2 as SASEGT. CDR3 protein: CASSVKRNTEAFF. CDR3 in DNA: TGTGCCAGCAGTGTGAAGAGGAACACTGAAGCTTTCTTT.

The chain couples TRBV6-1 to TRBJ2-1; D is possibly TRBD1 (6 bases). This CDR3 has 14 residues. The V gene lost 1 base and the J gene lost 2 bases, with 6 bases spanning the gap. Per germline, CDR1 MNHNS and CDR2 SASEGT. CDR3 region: CASSEGDTYNEQFF. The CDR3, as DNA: TGTGCCAGCAGTGAAGGGGACACCTACAATGAGCAGTTCTTC.

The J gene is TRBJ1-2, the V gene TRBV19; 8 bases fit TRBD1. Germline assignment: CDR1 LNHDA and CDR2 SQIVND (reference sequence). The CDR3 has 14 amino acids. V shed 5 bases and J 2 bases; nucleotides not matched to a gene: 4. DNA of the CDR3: TGTGCCAGTAGTGTCCGGACAGGGAACTATGGCTACACCTTC. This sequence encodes CASSVRTGNYGYTF.

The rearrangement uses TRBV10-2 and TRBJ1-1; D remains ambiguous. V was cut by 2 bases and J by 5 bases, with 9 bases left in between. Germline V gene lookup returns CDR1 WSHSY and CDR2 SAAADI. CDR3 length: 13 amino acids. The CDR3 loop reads CASSEGGWTEAFF. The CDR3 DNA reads TGCGCCAGCAGTGAGGGAGGGTGGACTGAAGCTTTCTTT.

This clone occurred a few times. CDR3 DNA: TGTGCCTGGAGCCCAGGGGGCGAGCAGCCCCAGCATTTT. This translates into CAWSPGGEQPQHF. J is TRBJ1-5 and V is TRBV30; 8 bases fit TRBD1. Germline assignment: CDR1 GTSNPN and CDR2 SVGIG (reference sequence). There are 13 residues in the CDR3. Trimming at V came to 3 bases and at J to 7 bases, leaving 5 bases not matched to a gene.

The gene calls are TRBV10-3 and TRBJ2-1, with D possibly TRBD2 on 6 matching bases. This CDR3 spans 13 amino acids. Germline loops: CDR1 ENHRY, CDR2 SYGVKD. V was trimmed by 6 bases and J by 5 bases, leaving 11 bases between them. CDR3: CAIRVAANNEQFF. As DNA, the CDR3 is TGTGCCATCAGAGTAGCGGCGAACAATGAGCAGTTCTTC.

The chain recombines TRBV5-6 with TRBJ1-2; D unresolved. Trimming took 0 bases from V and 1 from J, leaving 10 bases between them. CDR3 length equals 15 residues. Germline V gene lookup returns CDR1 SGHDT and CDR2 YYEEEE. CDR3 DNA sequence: TGTGCCAGCAGCTTGGCCGACAACTTTAACTATGGCTACACCTTC. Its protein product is CASSLADNFNYGYTF.

In DNA, the CDR3 is TGTGCTCGGGGGGCAGGAGATTCACCCCTCCACTTT. Its translation is CARGAGDSPLHF. J is TRBJ1-6 and V is TRBV30; D possibly corresponds to TRBD1 (6 bases). Germline CDR1 GTSNPN, CDR2 SVGIG (reference sequence). This CDR3 is built from 12 residues.

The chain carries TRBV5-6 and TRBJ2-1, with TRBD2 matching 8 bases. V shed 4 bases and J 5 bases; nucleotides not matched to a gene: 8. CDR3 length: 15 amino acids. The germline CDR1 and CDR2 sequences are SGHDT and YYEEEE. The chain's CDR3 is CASSNAGGRDNEQFF. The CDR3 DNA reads TGTGCCAGCAGCAATGCGGGAGGCCGAGACAATGAGCAGTTCTTC.

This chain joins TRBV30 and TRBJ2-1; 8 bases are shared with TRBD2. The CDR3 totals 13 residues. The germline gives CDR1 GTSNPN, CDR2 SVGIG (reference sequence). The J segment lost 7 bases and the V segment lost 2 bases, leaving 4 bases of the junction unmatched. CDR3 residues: CAWSNGGANEQFF. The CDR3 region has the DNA TGTGCCTGGAGTAACGGGGGGGCGAATGAGCAGTTCTTC.

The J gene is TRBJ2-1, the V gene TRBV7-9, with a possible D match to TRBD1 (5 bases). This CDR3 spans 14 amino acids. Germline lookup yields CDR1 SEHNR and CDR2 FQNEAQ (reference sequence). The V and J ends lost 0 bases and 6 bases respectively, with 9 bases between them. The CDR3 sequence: CASSLAGESNEQFF. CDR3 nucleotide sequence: TGTGCCAGCAGCTTAGCAGGGGAAAGCAATGAGCAGTTCTTC.

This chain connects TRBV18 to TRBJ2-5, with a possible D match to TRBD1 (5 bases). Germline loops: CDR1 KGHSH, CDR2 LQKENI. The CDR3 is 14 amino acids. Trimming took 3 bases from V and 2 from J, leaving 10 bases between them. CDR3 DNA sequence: TGTGCCAGCTCACCCGACAGCATACAAGAGACCCAGTACTTC. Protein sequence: CASSPDSIQETQYF.

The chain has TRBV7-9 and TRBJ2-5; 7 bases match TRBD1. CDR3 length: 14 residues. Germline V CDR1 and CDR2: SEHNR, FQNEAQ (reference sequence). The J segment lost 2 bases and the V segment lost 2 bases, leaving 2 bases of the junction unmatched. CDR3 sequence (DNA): TGTGCCAGCAGCTTAAGGGGGCCTCAAGAGACCCAGTACTTC. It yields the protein CASSLRGPQETQYF.

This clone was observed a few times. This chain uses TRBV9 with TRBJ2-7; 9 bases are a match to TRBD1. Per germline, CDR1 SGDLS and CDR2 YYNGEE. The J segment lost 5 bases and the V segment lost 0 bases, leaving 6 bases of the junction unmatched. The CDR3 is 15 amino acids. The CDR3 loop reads CASSVGGQGLNEQYF. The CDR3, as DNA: TGTGCCAGCAGCGTAGGAGGACAGGGGCTCAACGAGCAGTACTTC.

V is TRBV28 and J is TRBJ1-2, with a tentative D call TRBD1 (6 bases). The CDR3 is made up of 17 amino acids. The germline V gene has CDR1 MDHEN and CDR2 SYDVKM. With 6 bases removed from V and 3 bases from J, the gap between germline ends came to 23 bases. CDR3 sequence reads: CASRFTGLMARDYGYTF. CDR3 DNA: TGTGCCAGCAGATTTACAGGGTTAATGGCTCGGGACTATGGCTACACCTTC.

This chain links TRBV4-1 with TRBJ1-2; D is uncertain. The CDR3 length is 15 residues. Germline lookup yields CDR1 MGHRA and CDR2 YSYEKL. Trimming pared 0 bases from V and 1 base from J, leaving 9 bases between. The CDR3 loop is CASSQEVGVNYGYTF. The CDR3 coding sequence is TGCGCCAGCAGCCAAGAGGTGGGAGTTAACTATGGCTACACCTTC.